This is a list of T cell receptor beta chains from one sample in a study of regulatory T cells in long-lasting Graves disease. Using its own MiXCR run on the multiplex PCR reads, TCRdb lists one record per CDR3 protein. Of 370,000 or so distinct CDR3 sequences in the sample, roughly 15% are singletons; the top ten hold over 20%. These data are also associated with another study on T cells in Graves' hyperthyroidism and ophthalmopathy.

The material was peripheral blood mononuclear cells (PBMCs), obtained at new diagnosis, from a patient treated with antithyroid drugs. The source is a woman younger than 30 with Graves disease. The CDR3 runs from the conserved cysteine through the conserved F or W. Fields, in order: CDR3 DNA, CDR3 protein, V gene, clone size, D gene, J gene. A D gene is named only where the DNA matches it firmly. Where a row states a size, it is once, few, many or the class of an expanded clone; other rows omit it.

CDR3 DNA: TGTGCCAGCAGTTACAGACAAACAAACACTGAAGCTTTCTTT
CDR3 protein: CASSYRQTNTEAFF
V gene: TRBV27
clone size: few
D gene: -
J gene: TRBJ1-1

CDR3 DNA: TGTGCCAGCAGTCCCGACAGAGGACGTGCCTACGAGCAGTACTTC
CDR3 protein: CASSPDRGRAYEQYF
V gene: TRBV28
clone size: -
D gene: -
J gene: TRBJ2-7

CDR3 DNA: TGCGCCAGCAGCTTGGAGCTAGCGGGAGCAGATACGCAGTATTTT
CDR3 protein: CASSLELAGADTQYF
V gene: TRBV5-1
clone size: -
D gene: TRBD2
J gene: TRBJ2-3

CDR3 DNA: TGTGCCAGCAGCTTGTCAAGCCAATCCTCCTACAATGAGCAGTTCTTC
CDR3 protein: CASSLSSQSSYNEQFF
V gene: TRBV7-9
clone size: many
D gene: -
J gene: TRBJ2-1

CDR3 DNA: TGTGCCAGCAGCCCATTTAACAGTCATGGCTACACCTTC
CDR3 protein: CASSPFNSHGYTF
V gene: TRBV3-1
clone size: many
D gene: -
J gene: TRBJ1-2

CDR3 DNA: TGTGCCAGCAGTGTGGGGGAAAATCAGCCCCAGCATTTT
CDR3 protein: CASSVGENQPQHF
V gene: TRBV6-4
clone size: many
D gene: -
J gene: TRBJ1-5

CDR3 DNA: TGTGCCAGCAGCCAAGATGAGGACCCAAGGGGTGAAGCTTTCTTT
CDR3 protein: CASSQDEDPRGEAFF
V gene: TRBV3-1
clone size: many
D gene: -
J gene: TRBJ1-1

CDR3 DNA: TGTGCCAGCAGGTCCTACCTAGCGGGAGACAACAATGAGCAGTTCTTC
CDR3 protein: CASRSYLAGDNNEQFF
V gene: TRBV6-2/TRBV6-3
clone size: -
D gene: TRBD2
J gene: TRBJ2-1

CDR3 DNA: TGTGCCAGCGCAACCGGGACAGGGGGGCCTCAGCCCCAGCATTTT
CDR3 protein: CASATGTGGPQPQHF
V gene: TRBV2
clone size: many
D gene: TRBD1
J gene: TRBJ1-5

CDR3 DNA: TGCAGTGCCCCTGGACTAGCGGGTGACCCCAATGAGCAGTTCTTC
CDR3 protein: CSAPGLAGDPNEQFF
V gene: TRBV20-1
clone size: -
D gene: TRBD2
J gene: TRBJ2-1

CDR3 DNA: TGCGCCAGCAGCCCTAGTCGACAGGGGAACTATGGCTACACCTTC
CDR3 protein: CASSPSRQGNYGYTF
V gene: TRBV5-1
clone size: few
D gene: TRBD1
J gene: TRBJ1-2

CDR3 DNA: TGTGCCAGCAGCGTAGTTTTCGGGACAGGGGACCATGAGCAGTTCTTC
CDR3 protein: CASSVVFGTGDHEQFF
V gene: TRBV9
clone size: few
D gene: TRBD1
J gene: TRBJ2-1

CDR3 DNA: TGTGCCAGCAGTCAGACCGTGACAGGGCGCACCGGGGAGCTGTTTTTT
CDR3 protein: CASSQTVTGRTGELFF
V gene: TRBV9
clone size: many
D gene: TRBD1
J gene: TRBJ2-2

CDR3 DNA: TGTGCCAGCAGCTCGTCGAGGGATCAGCCCCAGCATTTT
CDR3 protein: CASSSSRDQPQHF
V gene: TRBV7-2
clone size: many
D gene: -
J gene: TRBJ1-5

CDR3 DNA: TGCGCCAGCAGCTCGAACGGCGACACTGAAGCTTTCTTT
CDR3 protein: CASSSNGDTEAFF
V gene: TRBV5-1
clone size: -
D gene: -
J gene: TRBJ1-1

CDR3 DNA: TGTGCCATCAGTGTGATTAGCGGGAGCAATGAGCAGTTCTTC
CDR3 protein: CAISVISGSNEQFF
V gene: TRBV10-3
clone size: -
D gene: TRBD2
J gene: TRBJ2-1

CDR3 DNA: TGTGCCAGCAGTTCCAGAGGGCTAGCGGCCGACGGGCAGTTCTTC
CDR3 protein: CASSSRGLAADGQFF
V gene: TRBV12-3/TRBV12-4
clone size: many
D gene: TRBD2
J gene: TRBJ2-1

CDR3 DNA: TGTGCCAGCAGCTGGCGAGGGGGGGGCTATGGCTACACCTTC
CDR3 protein: CASSWRGGGYGYTF
V gene: TRBV11-2
clone size: few
D gene: -
J gene: TRBJ1-2

CDR3 DNA: TGTGCCTGGAGCCGGACAGGGGGCAACAATCAGCCCCAGCATTTT
CDR3 protein: CAWSRTGGNNQPQHF
V gene: TRBV30
clone size: -
D gene: TRBD1
J gene: TRBJ1-5

CDR3 DNA: TGTGCCAGCAGCCTACTAGCGGGGACCTACGAGCAGTACTTC
CDR3 protein: CASSLLAGTYEQYF
V gene: TRBV28
clone size: many
D gene: TRBD2
J gene: TRBJ2-7

CDR3 DNA: TGTGCCTGGAGTCCTAGATGGGGGAATGAGCAGTTCTTC
CDR3 protein: CAWSPRWGNEQFF
V gene: TRBV30
clone size: many
D gene: -
J gene: TRBJ2-1

CDR3 DNA: TGTGCCAGCAGCTCTATCGGGACAGGGGATTACAATGAGCAGTTCTTC
CDR3 protein: CASSSIGTGDYNEQFF
V gene: TRBV3-1
clone size: many
D gene: TRBD1
J gene: TRBJ2-1

CDR3 DNA: TGCGCCAGCAGGACGGGACTAGCGGGCCCTAGCTCCTACAATGAGCAGTTCTTC
CDR3 protein: CASRTGLAGPSSYNEQFF
V gene: TRBV5-1
clone size: many
D gene: TRBD2
J gene: TRBJ2-1

CDR3 DNA: TGCGCCAGCAGCTTGGTGGGGAGGTTACAGTTCTTC
CDR3 protein: CASSLVGRLQFF
V gene: TRBV5-1
clone size: many
D gene: -
J gene: TRBJ2-1

CDR3 DNA: TGTGCCAGCAGCCTCGGCGGGACCCTGCCTTACGAGCAGTACTTC
CDR3 protein: CASSLGGTLPYEQYF
V gene: TRBV7-8
clone size: many
D gene: -
J gene: TRBJ2-7

CDR3 DNA: TGTGCCAGCAGCTATACCCTCGGCGGCGGGGCTGAAGCTTTCTTT
CDR3 protein: CASSYTLGGGAEAFF
V gene: TRBV7-8
clone size: -
D gene: -
J gene: TRBJ1-1

CDR3 DNA: TGCGCCAGCAGTCCGGACAGTTACTCTGGAAACACCATATATTTT
CDR3 protein: CASSPDSYSGNTIYF
V gene: TRBV10-1
clone size: few
D gene: -
J gene: TRBJ1-3

CDR3 DNA: TGTGCCAGCAGCCGAGCCCGTCCTAGCACAGATACGCAGTATTTT
CDR3 protein: CASSRARPSTDTQYF
V gene: TRBV28
clone size: -
D gene: -
J gene: TRBJ2-3

CDR3 DNA: TGCGCCAGCAGCTCGGACGGGACAGCGATTGGAAACACCATATATTTT
CDR3 protein: CASSSDGTAIGNTIYF
V gene: TRBV5-1
clone size: -
D gene: TRBD1
J gene: TRBJ1-3

CDR3 DNA: TGTGCCAGTAGTAAGATTACAGGGTCTAACTATGGCTACACCTTC
CDR3 protein: CASSKITGSNYGYTF
V gene: TRBV19
clone size: many
D gene: -
J gene: TRBJ1-2

CDR3 DNA: TGTGCCAGCTCCGTCTCCGACGACTCTGGAAACACCATATATTTT
CDR3 protein: CASSVSDDSGNTIYF
V gene: TRBV9
clone size: -
D gene: -
J gene: TRBJ1-3

CDR3 DNA: TGCGCCAGCAGCCAAGATGAAAGTAGGAACTATGGCTACACCTTC
CDR3 protein: CASSQDESRNYGYTF
V gene: TRBV4-1
clone size: -
D gene: -
J gene: TRBJ1-2

CDR3 DNA: TGCAGTGCTAGAGATATACGGGGATCCTACGAGCAGTACTTC
CDR3 protein: CSARDIRGSYEQYF
V gene: TRBV20-1
clone size: few
D gene: -
J gene: TRBJ2-7

CDR3 DNA: TGTGCCTGGAGTGTAAGGAGGAGTGGAAACACCATATATTTT
CDR3 protein: CAWSVRRSGNTIYF
V gene: TRBV30
clone size: -
D gene: -
J gene: TRBJ1-3